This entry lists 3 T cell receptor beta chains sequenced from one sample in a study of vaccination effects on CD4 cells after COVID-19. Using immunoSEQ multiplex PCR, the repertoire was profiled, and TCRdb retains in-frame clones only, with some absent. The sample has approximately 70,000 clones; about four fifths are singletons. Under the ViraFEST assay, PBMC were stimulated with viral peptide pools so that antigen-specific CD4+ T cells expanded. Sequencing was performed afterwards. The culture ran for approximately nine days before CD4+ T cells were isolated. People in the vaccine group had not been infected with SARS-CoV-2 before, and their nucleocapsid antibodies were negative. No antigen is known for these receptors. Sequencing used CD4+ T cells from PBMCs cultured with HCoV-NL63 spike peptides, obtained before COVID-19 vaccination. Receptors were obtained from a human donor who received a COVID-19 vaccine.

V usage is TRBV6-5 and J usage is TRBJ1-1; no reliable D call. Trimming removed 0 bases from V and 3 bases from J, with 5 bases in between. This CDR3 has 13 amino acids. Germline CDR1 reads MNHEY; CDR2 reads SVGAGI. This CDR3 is CASSYSSDTEAFF. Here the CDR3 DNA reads TGTGCCAGCAGTTACTCCTCGGACACTGAAGCTTTCTTT.

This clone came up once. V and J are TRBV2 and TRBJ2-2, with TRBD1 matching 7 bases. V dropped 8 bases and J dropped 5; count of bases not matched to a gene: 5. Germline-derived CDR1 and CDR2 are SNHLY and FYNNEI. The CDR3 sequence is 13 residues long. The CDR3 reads CASGQGDTGELFF. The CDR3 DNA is TGTGCCAGCGGGCAGGGGGATACCGGGGAGCTGTTTTTT.

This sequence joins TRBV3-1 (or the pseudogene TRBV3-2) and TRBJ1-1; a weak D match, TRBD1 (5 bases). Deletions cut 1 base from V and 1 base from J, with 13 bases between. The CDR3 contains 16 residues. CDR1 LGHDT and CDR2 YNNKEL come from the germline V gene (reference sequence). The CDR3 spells CASSQGGVRTNTEAFF. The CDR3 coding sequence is TGTGCCAGCAGCCAAGGGGGGGTCAGAACGAACACTGAAGCTTTCTTT.